This T cell receptor beta chain was documented in a study of blood T cell repertoires in COVID-19. About the study: COVID-19 samples from acute and convalescent phases originated in the United States, Italy and Spain. Sources were T cells, B-cell-depleted T cells, or PBMCs; the material itself was cDNA or gDNA.

The length of the CDR3 is 16 residues. Per the germline V gene, CDR1 is SEHNR and CDR2 is FQNEAQ (reference sequence). Between the trimmed V and J ends, which lost 5 bases and 7 bases, there was a span of 20 bases. Authors' data handling: Amplification from reference gene primers served as the basis for estimated nucleated cell counts. TCRdb's table, derived via immunoSEQ multiplex PCR, lists solely in-frame clones and lacks some. That table is the source of V, J and clone size, and D and trimming were worked out from the DNA. The top ten clones hold roughly 0.8% of a sample with about 250,000 clones, roughly 90% of them seen once.

The chain uses TRBV7-9 and TRBJ1-4, with D perhaps matching TRBD1 (5 bases). The TCR comes from a man aged 30 to 45 with acute or convalescent COVID-19. Sequenced: peripheral blood. The CDR3 DNA is TGTGCCAGCAGCCCCCTTAGGATGCAGGGCAGTGAAAAACTGTTTTTT. Translating it yields CASSPLRMQGSEKLFF.